These 14 T cell receptor beta chains were sequenced from one sample in a study of cytomegalovirus exposure and HLA in healthy donors. This PCR relied on a set of 60 Vbeta primers and 13 Jbeta primers. Produced via immunoSEQ multiplex PCR; TCRdb's table is partial and in-frame only. The sample shows about 180,000 clones, under 85% of them seen only once. What was sequenced was PBMCs. These receptors all stem from a human donor in good health.

This chain uses TRBV6-5 with TRBJ2-2; D not certain. Germline V CDR1 and CDR2: MNHEY, SVGAGI. Trimming cost V 7 bases and J 0 bases, with 9 bases left between them. This CDR3 is built from 14 residues. DNA of the CDR3: TGTGCCAGCACTAAAAGCGCGAACACCGGGGAGCTGTTTTTT. It encodes CASTKSANTGELFF.

The chain combines TRBV19 with TRBJ2-1; 8 bases are a match to TRBD2. The germline gives CDR1 LNHDA, CDR2 SQIVND (reference sequence). V shed 3 bases, J shed 0 bases, and the junction held 7 bases outside the gene matches. CDR3 length: 17 amino acids. The CDR3 sequence: CASSISPRGGSYNEQFF. For the CDR3, the DNA is TGTGCCAGTAGTATCTCCCCTCGGGGGGGCTCCTACAATGAGCAGTTCTTC.

The CDR3 is CASSQDPGTGNEQYF. DNA of the CDR3: TGCGCCAGCAGCCAAGACCCCGGGACAGGGAATGAGCAGTACTTC. V is TRBV4-1 and J is TRBJ2-7; TRBD1 matches 9 bases. This CDR3 is built from 15 residues. With V trimmed by 0 bases and J by 7 bases, 7 bases remained unmatched. Germline loops: CDR1 MGHRA, CDR2 YSYEKL.

The chain has TRBV5-4 and TRBJ1-1; 7 positions match TRBD1. V lost 3 bases, J lost 0 bases, and 8 bases stayed unmatched. Per the germline V gene, CDR1 is SGHNT and CDR2 is YYREEE (reference sequence). The CDR3 spans 16 residues. CDR3 in DNA: TGTGCCAGCAGCTCCGACGGGACAGCGATGAACACTGAAGCTTTCTTT. Translated, it gives CASSSDGTAMNTEAFF.

This chain joins TRBV6-1 and TRBJ2-1; D is unresolved. CDR3 length: 12 amino acids. V was cut by 2 bases and J by 4 bases, with 3 bases left in between. Germline V gene lookup returns CDR1 MNHNS and CDR2 SASEGT. CDR3 DNA sequence: TGTGCCAGCAGTGAACCGTACAATGAGCAGTTCTTC. Amino acid sequence: CASSEPYNEQFF.

This clone was observed once. The chain recombines TRBV27 with TRBJ1-1, with a possible D match to TRBD1 (6 bases). Germline V gene sequence: CDR1 MNHEY, CDR2 SMNVEV (reference sequence). V lost 1 base and J 4 bases, leaving 10 bases between the germline ends. The CDR3 is 14 amino acids. The CDR3 DNA follows: TGTGCCAGCAGTTTATTAGGGGGACCCACTGAAGCTTTCTTT. Translated: CASSLLGGPTEAFF.

The genes are TRBV11-2 and TRBJ1-5, with 8 positions matching TRBD1. Trimming removed 2 bases from V and 1 base from J; junction bases left unmatched: 7. Germline V gene sequence: CDR1 SGHAT, CDR2 FQNNGV. The CDR3 loop spans 17 amino acids. Here the CDR3 DNA reads TGTGCCAGCAGCTTATTACAGGGGGGCTTAAGCAATCAGCCCCAGCATTTT. Amino acids: CASSLLQGGLSNQPQHF.

The chain uses TRBV6-6 and TRBJ1-2; possible D gene TRBD1, 6 bases. The CDR3 consists of 15 residues. CDR1 is MNHNY and CDR2 is SVGAGI in the germline V gene (reference sequence). The V gene lost 10 bases and the J gene lost 3 bases, with 21 bases spanning the gap. CDR3 loop: CATLGHPPTDYGYTF. The CDR3 region has the DNA TGTGCCACCCTGGGACACCCTCCGACGGACTATGGCTACACCTTC.

The chain has TRBV13 and TRBJ2-7, with D possibly being TRBD1 (5 bases). V was trimmed by 4 bases and J by 3 bases, leaving 10 bases between them. The CDR3 runs 13 residues. Germline V gene data show CDR1 as PRHDT and CDR2 as FYEKMQ (reference sequence). DNA of the CDR3: TGTGCCAGCAGCTCTCAGGGCCGCTACGAGCAGTACTTC. Residues: CASSSQGRYEQYF.

The chain is built from TRBV11-2 and TRBJ2-5, with D unclear. Germline assignment: CDR1 SGHAT and CDR2 FQNNGV. V was trimmed by 0 bases and J by 4 bases, leaving 3 bases between them. This CDR3 spans 12 amino acids. The CDR3 protein is CASSLDLETQYF. In DNA form, the CDR3 reads TGTGCCAGCAGCTTAGATCTAGAGACCCAGTACTTC.

The chain couples TRBV6-4 to TRBJ2-3; TRBD2 matches at 7 bases. The CDR3 is made up of 15 amino acids. Germline trimming cut 3 bases from V and 2 bases from J; bases unmatched to any gene: 5. The V gene's germline CDR1 is MRHNA and CDR2 SNTAGT. Here the CDR3 DNA reads TGTGCCAGCAGTGAATTGGCGGGGGACACAGATACGCAGTATTTT. Translated, it gives CASSELAGDTDTQYF.

The rearrangement joins TRBV4-1 to TRBJ2-3; the match to TRBD2 covers 8 bases. V dropped 5 bases and J dropped 1; count of bases not matched to a gene: 5. Germline-derived CDR1 and CDR2 are MGHRA and YSYEKL. The CDR3 length is 15 residues. CDR3 nucleotide sequence: TGCGCCAGCAGCTCCGGACTAGCTGGCACAGATACGCAGTATTTT. It translates to CASSSGLAGTDTQYF.

The chain links TRBV7-2 to TRBJ1-6; no reliable D call. The CDR3 totals 14 residues. CDR1 SGHTA and CDR2 FQGNSA come from the germline V gene. V lost 8 bases to trimming and J lost 10 bases, with 18 bases between them. This CDR3 is CASSEEWVGSPLHF. DNA for the CDR3: TGTGCCAGCTCGGAGGAGTGGGTCGGCTCACCCCTCCACTTT.

The gene calls are TRBV27 and TRBJ1-2; D is perhaps TRBD1 (5 bases). Germline V CDR1 and CDR2: MNHEY, SMNVEV (reference sequence). Trimming stripped 7 bases from V and 5 bases from J, with 20 bases between. The CDR3 length is 15 residues. For the CDR3, the DNA is TGTGCCAGCACCCAGCTAGGAGGGACTGGGTATGGCTACACCTTC. As protein: CASTQLGGTGYGYTF.